Below, 20 T cell receptor beta chains from the same sample are listed, as sequenced in a study of shared clonotypes between healthy human individuals. Assay: immunoSEQ multiplex PCR; the TCRdb copy retains only in-frame clones and omits some. The table shows about 590,000 clones, with around 95% occurring only once. Naive CD8 cells lacked CD45RO and underwent positive selection for CCR7, leaving out terminally differentiated effector memory CD45RA+ cells. The sequencing input was naive CD8+ T cells sorted from blood. These receptors all come from a woman in her 30s in good health.

This chain joins TRBV19 and TRBJ2-1, with D possibly TRBD2 on 5 matching bases. The V gene lost 3 bases and the J gene lost 7 bases, with 19 bases spanning the gap. CDR1 is LNHDA and CDR2 is SQIVND in the germline V gene (reference sequence). This CDR3 is built from 16 residues. CDR3 coding DNA: TGTGCCAGTAGTATTGGACTCCCGAGGGTGGGAAATGAGCAGTTCTTC. Encoded protein: CASSIGLPRVGNEQFF.

The V gene is TRBV25-1, the J gene TRBJ2-7, with D hard to call. Germline CDR1 and CDR2: MGHDK and SYGVNS. V lost 1 base and J 2 bases, leaving 9 bases between the germline ends. The CDR3 consists of 14 residues. The CDR3 is CASSELAGTYEQYF. The CDR3 bases are TGTGCCAGCAGTGAATTGGCAGGAACCTACGAGCAGTACTTC.

The chain carries TRBV2 and TRBJ2-1; 10 bases match TRBD2. The V segment lost 5 bases and the J segment 7 bases; nucleotides outside the gene matches: 11. The CDR3 length is 16 residues. Germline CDR1 reads SNHLY; CDR2 reads FYNNEI. In DNA form, the CDR3 reads TGTGCCAGCAGTAGGACTAGCGGAAGGTTTGGGAATGAGCAGTTCTTC. Encoded protein: CASSRTSGRFGNEQFF.

The chain employs TRBV28 and TRBJ2-7; 7 bases are shared with TRBD2. Losses at the gene ends were 8 bases for V and 3 bases for J; bases not matched to a gene: 10. The CDR3 sequence is 14 residues long. Germline assignment: CDR1 MDHEN and CDR2 SYDVKM. In DNA, the CDR3 is TGTGCCAGCGACGGGACTAAAAATTTCTACGAGCAGTACTTC. It codes for CASDGTKNFYEQYF.

This clone was picked up one time. The chain is built from TRBV7-6 and TRBJ1-4; D unresolved. Germline-derived CDR1 and CDR2 are SGHVS and FNYEAQ. Trimming stripped 5 bases from V and 0 bases from J, with 13 bases between. The CDR3 sequence is 16 residues long. CDR3 nucleotides: TGTGCCAGCAGCGAACGCGGGGTAACAACTAATGAAAAACTGTTTTTT. Residues: CASSERGVTTNEKLFF.

The chain uses TRBV27 and TRBJ1-3; D remains ambiguous. The length of the CDR3 is 14 residues. Germline CDR1 is MNHEY and CDR2 is SMNVEV (reference sequence). V was pared by 3 bases and J by 4 bases, with 10 bases between. The DNA for the CDR3 is TGTGCCAGCAGTTTGACTCGAGAAGGAAACACCATATATTTT. Translating it yields CASSLTREGNTIYF.

V and J are TRBV6-5 and TRBJ2-7; possible D gene TRBD2, 6 bases. The V and J ends lost 0 bases and 1 base respectively, with 13 bases between them. The CDR3 has 16 residues. Germline V gene sequence: CDR1 MNHEY, CDR2 SVGAGI. In DNA, the CDR3 is TGTGCCAGCAGTTACTCGAGGGACTCAACTTCCTACGAGCAGTACTTC. It codes for CASSYSRDSTSYEQYF.

The chain recombines TRBV4-2 with TRBJ1-4; D gene unclear. Germline V gene data show CDR1 as LGHNA and CDR2 as YNFKEQ. Trimming removed 0 bases at V and 4 bases at J, with 15 bases between. The CDR3 has 17 residues. The CDR3 coding sequence is TGTGCCAGCAGCCAAGATGGAAGCCCGCTACTTAATGAAAAACTGTTTTTT. Translated: CASSQDGSPLLNEKLFF.

The gene calls are TRBV28 and TRBJ1-3; TRBD1 is a possible D gene (5 bases). V lost 7 bases, J lost 0 bases, and 13 bases lay in between. Germline V gene data show CDR1 as MDHEN and CDR2 as SYDVKM. CDR3 length equals 15 residues. CDR3 sequence (DNA): TGTGCCAGCACCACCCCCAGGGCCTCTGGAAACACCATATATTTT. This translates into CASTTPRASGNTIYF.

The genes are TRBV4-1 and TRBJ1-4, with unresolved D. Deletions cut 4 bases from V and 6 bases from J, with 15 bases between. CDR1 and CDR2 (germline): MGHRA, YSYEKL. CDR3 size: 15 residues. The CDR3 DNA is TGCGCCAGCAGCCGAAACCCGAGGGAGGATGAAAAACTGTTTTTT. Translating it yields CASSRNPREDEKLFF.

J is TRBJ2-2 and V is TRBV4-2, with TRBD2 matching over 9 bases. V gave up 8 bases and J gave up 0 bases; unmatched junction bases: 4. The CDR3 totals 15 residues. Germline CDR1 and CDR2: LGHNA and YNFKEQ. CDR3 loop: CASRRLAANTGELFF. The CDR3 nucleotides read TGTGCCAGCCGCAGACTAGCGGCGAACACCGGGGAGCTGTTTTTT.

CDR3 in amino acids: CASSPEGTGSYYGYTF. CDR3 in DNA: TGTGCCAGCAGTCCTGAGGGGACAGGGTCGTACTATGGCTACACCTTC. This chain uses TRBV5-4 with TRBJ1-2, with 9 bases lining up with TRBD1. Germline-derived CDR1 and CDR2 are SGHNT and YYREEE (reference sequence). The ends lost 5 bases at V and 3 bases at J; junction bases unmatched: 11. The CDR3 runs to 16 residues.

The chain carries TRBV5-4 and TRBJ1-1; tentative D call: TRBD1 (6 bases). The CDR3 loop spans 13 amino acids. Looked up from germline, CDR1 is SGHNT and CDR2 is YYREEE (reference sequence). The V and J ends lost 2 bases and 8 bases respectively, with 13 bases between them. This chain's CDR3 is CASSLMGAPEAFF. CDR3 sequence (DNA): TGTGCCAGCAGCTTAATGGGGGCGCCGGAAGCTTTCTTT.

This chain connects TRBV28 to TRBJ2-7, with TRBD2 matching over 8 bases. The CDR3 is 16 residues long. CDR1 MDHEN and CDR2 SYDVKM come from the germline V gene. The trim removed 4 bases at V and 4 bases at J, leaving 12 bases unmatched. The CDR3 is CASSSEREMDSYEQYF. The CDR3 nucleotides are TGTGCCAGCAGTTCCGAGCGGGAGATGGATAGTTACGAGCAGTACTTC.

CDR3 amino acids: CASTNPITSGRPLSYNEQFF. In DNA form, the CDR3 reads TGTGCCAGTACTAACCCCATAACTAGCGGGAGGCCCCTCTCCTACAATGAGCAGTTCTTC. The chain is built from TRBV19 and TRBJ2-1; 12 bases line up with TRBD2. Germline V lookup: CDR1 LNHDA, CDR2 SQIVND (reference sequence). V shed 7 bases and J 0 bases; nucleotides not matched to a gene: 16. CDR3 size: 20 residues.

J is TRBJ2-7 and V is TRBV7-2; 10 bases match TRBD1. The CDR3 covers 15 residues. Germline V gene lookup returns CDR1 SGHTA and CDR2 FQGNSA. J was trimmed by 4 bases and V by 6 bases; bases with no gene match: 9. Here the CDR3 reads CASSRPGQGLYEQYF. As DNA, the CDR3 is TGTGCCAGCAGTCGACCGGGACAGGGGCTGTACGAGCAGTACTTC.

This clone came up once. The J gene is TRBJ2-1, the V gene TRBV29-1, with 14 bases aligning to TRBD2. CDR3 length: 20 residues. Germline V gene data show CDR1 as SQVTM and CDR2 as ANQGSEA. V was pared by 0 bases and J by 8 bases, with 18 bases of the junction left unmatched. The CDR3 loop reads CSVEDPTSGRAVAMVDEQFF. In DNA form, the CDR3 reads TGCAGCGTTGAAGACCCGACTAGCGGGAGGGCCGTTGCTATGGTCGATGAGCAGTTCTTC.

This chain connects TRBV5-6 to TRBJ2-7, with TRBD2 matching over 11 bases. Germline trimming cut 4 bases from V and 3 bases from J; bases unmatched to any gene: 3. The CDR3 loop spans 14 amino acids. CDR1 SGHDT and CDR2 YYEEEE come from the germline V gene. The CDR3 loop reads CASSEGLAVYEQYF. CDR3 DNA sequence: TGTGCCAGCAGCGAGGGACTAGCGGTCTACGAGCAGTACTTC. The full variable domain, with the rest looked up from reference TRBV5-6 and TRBJ2-7, is DAGVTQSPTHLIKTRGQQVTLRCSPKSGHDTVSWYQQALGQGPQFIFQYYEEEERQRGNFPDRFSGHQFPNYSSELNVNALLLGDSALYLCASSEGLAVYEQYFGPGTRLTVT.

The chain is built from TRBV4-1 and TRBJ2-1; D ambiguous. The CDR3 runs to 17 residues. V was pared by 0 bases and J by 5 bases, with 17 bases between. CDR1 is MGHRA and CDR2 is YSYEKL in the germline V gene. The CDR3 region has the DNA TGCGCCAGCAGCCAAGATCCTGTGTTGCAGTCCAACAATGAGCAGTTCTTC. This codes for CASSQDPVLQSNNEQFF.

The CDR3 sequence is CASRPRTSPGEQYF. For the CDR3, the DNA is TGTGCCAGCAGGCCTCGAACTAGTCCGGGTGAGCAGTACTTC. J is TRBJ2-7 and V is TRBV27, with D tentatively TRBD2 (5 bases). V dropped 6 bases and J dropped 7 bases, with 19 bases sitting between them. The CDR3 totals 14 residues. The germline CDR1 and CDR2 sequences are MNHEY and SMNVEV (reference sequence).